The present TCR beta chain was sequenced within a study of OX40 agonist ivuxolimab in advanced cancers. Repertoires were generated with immunoSEQ multiplex PCR, while TCRdb's copy carries only in-frame clones and drops some. The repertoire holds some 97,000 clones, almost 90% seen once, with just over 0.15% in the top ten. The CDR3 loop spans 13 amino acids. Germline V gene data show CDR1 as GTSNPN and CDR2 as SVGIG (reference sequence). The chain uses TRBV30 and TRBJ2-5, with D maybe TRBD1 (6 bases). The DNA end is a closer match to TRBJ2-7, so the J assignment may be wrong. This receptor was identified in an adult with an advanced solid tumor such as melanoma, head and neck, liver or kidney cancer. The sample in question was CD4+ or CD8+ T cells sorted from blood, obtained in a trial of the OX40 agonist ivuxolimab. The CDR3 region has the DNA TGTGCCTGGAATACAGGGCAGAACTACGAGCAGTACTTC. Protein: CAWNTGQNYEQYF.